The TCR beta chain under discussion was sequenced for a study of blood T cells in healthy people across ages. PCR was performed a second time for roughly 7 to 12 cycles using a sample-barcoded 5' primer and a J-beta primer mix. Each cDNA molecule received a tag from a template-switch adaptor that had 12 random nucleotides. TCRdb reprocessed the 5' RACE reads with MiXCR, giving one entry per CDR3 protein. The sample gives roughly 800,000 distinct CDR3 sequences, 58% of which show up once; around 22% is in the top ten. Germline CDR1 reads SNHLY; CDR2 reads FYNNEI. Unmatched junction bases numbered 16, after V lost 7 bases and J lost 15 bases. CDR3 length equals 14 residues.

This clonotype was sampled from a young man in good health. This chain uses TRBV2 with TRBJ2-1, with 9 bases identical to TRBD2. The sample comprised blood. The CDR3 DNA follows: TGTGCCAGCATAATAGGGGTAGCGGGAGTTCAGCTGTTCTTC. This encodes CASIIGVAGVQLFF.